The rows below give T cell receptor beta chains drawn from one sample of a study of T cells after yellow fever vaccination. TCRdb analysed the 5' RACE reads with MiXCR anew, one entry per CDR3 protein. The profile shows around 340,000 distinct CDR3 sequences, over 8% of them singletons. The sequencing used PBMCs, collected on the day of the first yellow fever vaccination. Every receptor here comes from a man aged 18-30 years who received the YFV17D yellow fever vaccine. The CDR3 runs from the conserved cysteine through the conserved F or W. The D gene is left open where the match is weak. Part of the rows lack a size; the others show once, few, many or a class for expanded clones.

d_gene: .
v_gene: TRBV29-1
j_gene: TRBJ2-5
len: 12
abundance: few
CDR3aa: CSVKVGLGTQYF
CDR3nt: TGCAGCGTCAAAGTGGGATTAGGGACCCAGTACTTC

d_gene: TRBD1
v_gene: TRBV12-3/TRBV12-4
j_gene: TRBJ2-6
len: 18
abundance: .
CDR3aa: CAISPRTGGSSGANVLTF
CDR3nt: TGTGCCATCAGTCCCAGGACAGGGGGAAGCTCTGGGGCCAACGTCCTGACTTTC

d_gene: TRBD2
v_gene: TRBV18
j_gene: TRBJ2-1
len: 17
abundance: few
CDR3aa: CASSPLTSGGPSDEQFF
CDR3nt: TGTGCCAGCTCACCACTGACTAGCGGGGGACCTTCGGATGAGCAGTTCTTC

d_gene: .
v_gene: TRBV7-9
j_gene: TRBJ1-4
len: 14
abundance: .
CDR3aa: CASSLRTMGEKLFF
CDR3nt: TGTGCCAGCAGCTTACGGACCATGGGGGAAAAACTGTTTTTT

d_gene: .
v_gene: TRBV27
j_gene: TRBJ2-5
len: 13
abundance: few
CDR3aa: CASSPQNQETQYF
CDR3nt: TGTGCCAGCAGTCCCCAGAATCAAGAGACCCAGTACTTC

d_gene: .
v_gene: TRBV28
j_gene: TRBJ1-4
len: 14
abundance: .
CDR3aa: CASRGMAGNEKLFF
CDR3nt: TGTGCCAGCAGGGGGATGGCTGGGAATGAAAAACTGTTTTTT

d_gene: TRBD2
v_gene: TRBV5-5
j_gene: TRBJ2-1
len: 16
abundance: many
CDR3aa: CASRNLAGGIYNEQFF
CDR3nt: TGTGCCAGCAGGAACCTAGCGGGGGGAATCTACAATGAGCAGTTCTTC

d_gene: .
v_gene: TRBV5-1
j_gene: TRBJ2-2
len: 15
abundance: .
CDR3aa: CASSLDTGDTGELFF
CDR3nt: TGCGCCAGCAGCTTGGACACTGGCGACACCGGGGAGCTGTTTTTT

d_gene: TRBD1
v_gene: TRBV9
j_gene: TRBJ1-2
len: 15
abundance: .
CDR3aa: CASSVTPGTGNGYTF
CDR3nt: TGTGCCAGCAGCGTAACCCCTGGGACAGGGAATGGCTACACCTTC

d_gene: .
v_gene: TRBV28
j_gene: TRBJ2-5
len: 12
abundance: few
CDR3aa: CASSRRRETQYF
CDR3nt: TGTGCCAGCAGTAGGCGGCGGGAGACCCAGTACTTC

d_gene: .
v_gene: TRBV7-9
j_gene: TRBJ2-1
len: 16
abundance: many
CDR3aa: CASSPIGVLRPNEQFF
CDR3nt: TGTGCCAGCAGCCCCATCGGGGTCCTCCGGCCCAATGAGCAGTTCTTC

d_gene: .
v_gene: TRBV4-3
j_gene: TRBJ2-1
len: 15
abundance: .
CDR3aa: CASSQDSLKWGEQFF
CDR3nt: TGCGCCAGCAGCCAAGATTCCTTAAAGTGGGGTGAGCAGTTCTTC

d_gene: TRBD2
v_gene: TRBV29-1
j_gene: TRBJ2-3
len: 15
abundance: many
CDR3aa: CSGGLAGGSTDTQYF
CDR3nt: TGCAGCGGCGGACTAGCGGGGGGGAGCACAGATACGCAGTATTTT

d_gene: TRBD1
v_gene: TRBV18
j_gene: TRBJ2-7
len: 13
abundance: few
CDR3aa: CASSPWGRDRAVF
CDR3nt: TGTGCCAGCTCACCATGGGGCCGGGACAGGGCGGTCTTC

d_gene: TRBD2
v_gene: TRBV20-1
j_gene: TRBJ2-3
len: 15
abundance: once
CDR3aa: CSAIGLAEHTDTQYF
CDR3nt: TGCAGTGCTATCGGGCTAGCGGAACACACAGATACGCAGTATTTT

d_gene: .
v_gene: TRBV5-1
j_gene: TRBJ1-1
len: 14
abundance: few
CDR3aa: CASSLRGRVTEAFF
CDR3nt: TGCGCCAGCAGCTTGAGGGGGAGGGTCACTGAAGCTTTCTTT

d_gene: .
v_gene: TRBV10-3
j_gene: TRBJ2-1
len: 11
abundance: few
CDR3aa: CAISQGNEQFF
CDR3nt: TGTGCCATCAGTCAGGGGAATGAGCAGTTCTTC

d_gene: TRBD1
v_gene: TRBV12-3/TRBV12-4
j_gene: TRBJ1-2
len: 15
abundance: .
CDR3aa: CASAGQGGFGYGYTF
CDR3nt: TGTGCCAGCGCCGGACAGGGTGGGTTTGGGTATGGCTACACCTTC

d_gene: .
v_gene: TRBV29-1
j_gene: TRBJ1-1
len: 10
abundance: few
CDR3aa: CSVVTGEAFF
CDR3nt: TGCAGCGTTGTAACAGGTGAAGCTTTCTTT

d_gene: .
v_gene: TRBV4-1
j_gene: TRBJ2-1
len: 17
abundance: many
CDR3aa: CASSQGPWFGSSHEQFF
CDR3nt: TGCGCCAGCAGCCAAGGTCCGTGGTTTGGTAGCAGCCATGAGCAGTTCTTC

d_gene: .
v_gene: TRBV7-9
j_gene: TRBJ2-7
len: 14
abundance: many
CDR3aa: CASSSDGSSYEQYF
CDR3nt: TGTGCCAGCAGCTCGGACGGGAGCTCCTACGAGCAGTACTTC

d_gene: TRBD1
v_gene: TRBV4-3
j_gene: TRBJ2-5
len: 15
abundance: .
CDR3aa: CASSQQRDRQETQYF
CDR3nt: TGCGCCAGCAGCCAACAACGGGACAGGCAAGAGACCCAGTACTTC

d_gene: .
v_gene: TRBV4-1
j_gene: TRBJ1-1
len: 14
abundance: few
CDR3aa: CASSQGTMNTEAFF
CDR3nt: TGCGCCAGCAGCCAAGGAACGATGAACACTGAAGCTTTCTTT

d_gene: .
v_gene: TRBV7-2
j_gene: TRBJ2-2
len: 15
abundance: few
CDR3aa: CASVTTTMGFGELFF
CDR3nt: TGTGCCAGCGTCACCACGACTATGGGTTTCGGGGAGCTGTTTTTT

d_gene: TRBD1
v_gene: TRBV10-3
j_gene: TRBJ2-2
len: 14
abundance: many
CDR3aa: CAIRGQPNTGELFF
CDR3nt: TGTGCCATCAGGGGACAGCCCAACACCGGGGAGCTGTTTTTT

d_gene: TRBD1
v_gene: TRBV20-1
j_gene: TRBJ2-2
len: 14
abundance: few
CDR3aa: CSAGRTGRTGELFF
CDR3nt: TGCAGTGCTGGACGGACAGGGAGAACCGGGGAGCTGTTTTTT

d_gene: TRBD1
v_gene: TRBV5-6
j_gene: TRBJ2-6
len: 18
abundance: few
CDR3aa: CASSIDGQGRAGANVLTF
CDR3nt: TGTGCCAGCAGCATCGATGGACAGGGGAGGGCTGGGGCCAACGTCCTGACTTTC

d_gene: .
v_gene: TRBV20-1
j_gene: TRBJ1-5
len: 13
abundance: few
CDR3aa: CSARGDRNQPQHF
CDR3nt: TGCAGTGCTAGAGGCGACAGGAATCAGCCCCAGCATTTT

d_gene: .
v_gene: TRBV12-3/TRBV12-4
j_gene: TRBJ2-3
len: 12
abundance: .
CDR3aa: CASSLVPNTQYF
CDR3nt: TGTGCCAGCAGTTTAGTACCAAATACGCAGTATTTT

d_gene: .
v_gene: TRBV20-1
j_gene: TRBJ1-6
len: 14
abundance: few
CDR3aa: CSARDPLAISPLHF
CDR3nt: TGCAGTGCTAGAGATCCGCTTGCCATTTCACCCCTCCACTTT

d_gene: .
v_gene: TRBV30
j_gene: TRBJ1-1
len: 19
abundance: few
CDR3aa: CAWSEQFKARTRWGTEAFF
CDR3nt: TGTGCCTGGAGTGAACAGTTTAAGGCCAGGACGAGATGGGGCACTGAAGCTTTCTTT

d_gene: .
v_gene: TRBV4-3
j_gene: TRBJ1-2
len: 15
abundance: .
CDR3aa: CASSPVGTPSHGYTF
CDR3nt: TGCGCCAGCAGCCCGGTCGGAACCCCAAGCCATGGCTACACCTTC

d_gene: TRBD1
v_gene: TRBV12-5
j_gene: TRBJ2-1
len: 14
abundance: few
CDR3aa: CASGLVYRGAEQFF
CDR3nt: TGTGCTAGTGGTTTGGTCTACAGGGGCGCTGAGCAGTTCTTC

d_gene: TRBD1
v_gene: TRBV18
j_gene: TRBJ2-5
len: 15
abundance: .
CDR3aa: CASSPGQGTGETQYF
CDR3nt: TGTGCCAGCTCCCCAGGACAGGGAACGGGAGAGACCCAGTACTTC

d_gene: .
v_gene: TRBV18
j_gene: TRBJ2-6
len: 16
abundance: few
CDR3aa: CASSPMRSSGANVLTF
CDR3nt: TGTGCCAGCTCACCAATGCGAAGCTCTGGGGCCAACGTCCTGACTTTC

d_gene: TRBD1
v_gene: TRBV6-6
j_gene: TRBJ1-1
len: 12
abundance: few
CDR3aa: CASADRAQAAFF
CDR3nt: TGTGCCAGCGCGGACAGGGCTCAAGCGGCTTTCTTT

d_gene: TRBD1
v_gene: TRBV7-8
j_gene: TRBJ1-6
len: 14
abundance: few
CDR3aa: CASSFWRGPSPLHF
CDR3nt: TGTGCCAGCAGCTTTTGGAGGGGGCCTTCACCCCTCCACTTT

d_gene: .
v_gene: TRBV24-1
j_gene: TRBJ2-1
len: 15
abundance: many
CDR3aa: CATSVGHSSYNEQFF
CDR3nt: TGTGCCACCAGTGTCGGGCACAGCTCCTACAATGAGCAGTTCTTC

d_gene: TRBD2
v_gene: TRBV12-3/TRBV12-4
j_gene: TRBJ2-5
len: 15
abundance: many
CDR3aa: CASSSQAGGLETQYF
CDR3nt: TGTGCCAGCAGTTCCCAGGCGGGGGGCTTAGAGACCCAGTACTTC

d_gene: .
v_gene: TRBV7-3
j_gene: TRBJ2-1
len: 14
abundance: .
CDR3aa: CASSPGTFYNEQFF
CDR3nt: TGTGCCAGCAGCCCCGGGACATTTTACAATGAGCAGTTCTTC

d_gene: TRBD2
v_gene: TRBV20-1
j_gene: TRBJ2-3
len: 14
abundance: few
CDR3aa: CSAPSGGAEDTQYF
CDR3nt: TGCAGTGCCCCCAGCGGGGGGGCTGAAGATACGCAGTATTTT

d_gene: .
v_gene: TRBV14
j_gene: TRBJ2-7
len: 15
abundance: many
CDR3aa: CASSIRGASRDEQYF
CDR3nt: TGTGCCAGCAGCATACGGGGGGCAAGCCGGGACGAGCAGTACTTC

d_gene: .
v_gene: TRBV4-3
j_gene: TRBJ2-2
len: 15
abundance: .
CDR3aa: CASSQDQGRTGELFF
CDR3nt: TGCGCCAGCAGCCAAGACCAGGGTCGAACCGGGGAGCTGTTTTTT

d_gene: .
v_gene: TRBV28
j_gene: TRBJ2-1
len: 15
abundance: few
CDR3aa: CASSLRGGGVNEQFF
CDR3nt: TGTGCCAGCAGTTTAAGAGGTGGAGGGGTGAATGAGCAGTTCTTC

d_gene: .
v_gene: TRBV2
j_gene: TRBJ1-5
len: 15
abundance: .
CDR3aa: CASSLGEASNQPQHF
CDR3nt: TGTGCCAGCAGTTTAGGGGAGGCGAGCAATCAGCCCCAGCATTTT

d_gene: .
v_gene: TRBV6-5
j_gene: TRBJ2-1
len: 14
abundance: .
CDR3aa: CASSYERSYNEQFF
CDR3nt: TGTGCCAGCAGTTATGAGCGCTCCTACAATGAGCAGTTCTTC

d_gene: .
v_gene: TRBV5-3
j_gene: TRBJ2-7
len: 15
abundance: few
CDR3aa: CARSGFVGFPYEQYF
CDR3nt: TGTGCCAGAAGCGGATTTGTGGGCTTCCCCTACGAGCAGTACTTC

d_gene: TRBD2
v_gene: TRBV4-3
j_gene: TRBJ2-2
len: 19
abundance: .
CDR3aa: CASSQDLLAGGGSTGELFF
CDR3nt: TGCGCCAGCAGCCAAGATCTTCTAGCGGGGGGGGGTAGCACCGGGGAGCTGTTTTTT

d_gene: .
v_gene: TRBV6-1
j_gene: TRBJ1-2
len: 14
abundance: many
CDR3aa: CASREADRSDGYTF
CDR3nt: TGTGCCAGCAGGGAAGCCGACAGGTCCGATGGCTACACCTTC

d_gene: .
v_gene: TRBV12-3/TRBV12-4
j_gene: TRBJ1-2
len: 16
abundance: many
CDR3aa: CASSFLSTWQGDGYTF
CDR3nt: TGTGCCAGCAGTTTTCTCTCTACGTGGCAGGGAGATGGCTACACCTTC

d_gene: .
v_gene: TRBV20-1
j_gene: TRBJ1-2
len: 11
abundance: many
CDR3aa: CSALSEYGYTF
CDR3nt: TGCAGTGCCTTGAGCGAGTATGGCTACACCTTC

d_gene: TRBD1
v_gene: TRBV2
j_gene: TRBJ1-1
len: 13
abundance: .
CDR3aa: CASTGQGLIEAFF
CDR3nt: TGTGCCAGCACCGGACAGGGGTTAATTGAAGCTTTCTTT

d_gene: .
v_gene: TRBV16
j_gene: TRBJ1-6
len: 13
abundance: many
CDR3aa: CASSHMGNSPLHF
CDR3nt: TGTGCCAGCAGCCACATGGGGAATTCACCCCTCCACTTT

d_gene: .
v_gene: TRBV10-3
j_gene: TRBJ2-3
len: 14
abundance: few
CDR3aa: CAIHGGSSTDTQYF
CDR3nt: TGTGCCATCCACGGCGGCTCTAGCACAGATACGCAGTATTTT

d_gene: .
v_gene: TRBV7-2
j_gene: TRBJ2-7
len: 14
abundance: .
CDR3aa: CASSRGGGEHEQYF
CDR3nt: TGTGCCAGCAGCCGGGGAGGGGGCGAGCACGAGCAGTACTTC

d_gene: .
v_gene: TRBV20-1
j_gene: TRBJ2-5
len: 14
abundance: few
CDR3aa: CSASSRRGRVTQYF
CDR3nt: TGCAGTGCTAGTTCCCGGAGGGGGCGAGTCACCCAGTACTTC

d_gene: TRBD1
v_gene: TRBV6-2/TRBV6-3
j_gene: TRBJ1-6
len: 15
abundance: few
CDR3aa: CASSRGTALNSPLHF
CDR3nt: TGTGCCAGCAGTCGGGGGACAGCCCTTAATTCACCCCTCCACTTT

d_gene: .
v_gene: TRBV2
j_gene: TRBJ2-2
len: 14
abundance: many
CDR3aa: CASSEQTNTGELFF
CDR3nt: TGTGCCAGCAGTGAACAGACGAACACCGGGGAGCTGTTTTTT

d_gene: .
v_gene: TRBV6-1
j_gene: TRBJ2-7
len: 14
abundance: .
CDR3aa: CASTLDVTLGEQYF
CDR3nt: TGTGCCAGCACCTTGGACGTAACCCTTGGCGAGCAGTACTTC

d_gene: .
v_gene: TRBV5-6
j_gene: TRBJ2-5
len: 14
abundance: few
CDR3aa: CASSLTRPQETQYF
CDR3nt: TGTGCCAGCAGCCTAACTAGGCCGCAAGAGACCCAGTACTTC